A single sample is the source of the 15 T cell receptor beta chains below, sequenced in a study of T-cell reconstitution after alpha-beta-depleted transplantation in children. Unique molecular identifiers featured in how the TCRbeta library was prepared. TCRdb independently ran MiXCR on the PCR reads; one entry per CDR3 protein. The data contain around 92,000 distinct CDR3 sequences, approximately 12% of them singletons. This sample comprised PBMCs from the stem cell graft donor, obtained from the stem cell graft. All receptors derive from a human donor who donated a stem cell graft to a child with inherited bone marrow failure.

This clonotype was seen repeatedly, ten times or more. The CDR3 spells CASSQEAGMDGYTF. CDR3 bases: TGCGCCAGCAGCCAAGAAGCAGGGATGGATGGCTACACCTTC. V and J are TRBV4-3 and TRBJ1-2, with a weak D call TRBD1 (5 bases). The V gene lost 0 bases and the J gene lost 6 bases, with 11 bases spanning the gap. The CDR3 is 14 residues long. Germline V gene lookup returns CDR1 LGHNA and CDR2 YSLEER.

This clonotype turned up a few times. This sequence joins TRBV5-5 and TRBJ2-5; D unclear. The CDR3 is 11 residues long. CDR1 is SGHKS, CDR2 YYEKEE, per germline (reference sequence). V was shortened by 8 bases and J by 0 bases, with 5 bases between the two germline ends. DNA of the CDR3: TGTGCCAGTGGGGACCAAGAGACCCAGTACTTC. As protein: CASGDQETQYF. Full variable domain (rest looked up from reference TRBV5-5 and TRBJ2-5): DAGVTQSPTHLIKTRGQQVTLRCSPISGHKSVSWYQQVLGQGPQFIFQYYEKEERGRGNFPDRFSARQFPNYSSELNVNALLLGDSALYLCASGDQETQYFGPGTRLLVL.

There are a few counts of this clonotype. This may arise from a read error, as a much more abundant clone is one base away. The chain joins TRBV6-4 to TRBJ1-1; 7 nucleotides align to TRBD1. The CDR3 sequence is 16 residues long. From germline, CDR1 is MRHNA and CDR2 SNTAGT. Germline trimming cut 0 bases from V and 0 bases from J; bases unmatched to any gene: 4. CDR3: CASSDSETGLNTEAFF. The CDR3 DNA reads TGTGCCAGCAGTGACTCGGAGACAGGGCTGAACACTGAAGCTTTCTTT.

This chain links TRBV5-4 with TRBJ1-2, with D perhaps TRBD1 (5 bases). This CDR3 spans 14 amino acids. Germline V gene lookup returns CDR1 SGHNT and CDR2 YYREEE (reference sequence). Trimming cost V 1 base and J 1 base, with 8 bases left between them. The CDR3 region is CASSLNRLNYGYTF. CDR3 in DNA: TGTGCCAGCAGCTTGAACAGGCTTAACTATGGCTACACCTTC.

This clonotype appeared many times. The rearrangement joins TRBV7-2 to TRBJ2-3; the match to TRBD2 covers 8 bases. The CDR3 has 15 amino acids. The ends lost 3 bases at V and 9 bases at J; junction bases unmatched: 11. Germline loops: CDR1 SGHTA, CDR2 FQGNSA. As DNA, the CDR3 is TGTGCCAGCAGCTTGATTAGCGGGACGGGGATAACGCAGTATTTT. Translation: CASSLISGTGITQYF.

The V call is TRBV5-5, the J call TRBJ2-3, with D possibly TRBD1 on 5 matching bases. The CDR3 has 14 amino acids. Germline V gene data show CDR1 as SGHKS and CDR2 as YYEKEE (reference sequence). V lost 0 bases and J 5 bases, leaving 10 bases between the germline ends. The CDR3 sequence: CASSLDRPEDTQYF. The DNA of the CDR3 is TGTGCCAGCAGCTTGGACAGGCCCGAAGATACGCAGTATTTT.

This clonotype was counted at least ten times. The gene calls are TRBV13 and TRBJ1-4; D uncertain. The CDR3 spans 12 residues. V lost 5 bases and J 5 bases, leaving 6 bases between the germline ends. Germline V CDR1 and CDR2: PRHDT, FYEKMQ (reference sequence). This CDR3 is CASSLRNEKLFF. The CDR3 nucleotides are TGTGCCAGCAGCCTACGAAATGAAAAACTGTTTTTT.

This clonotype was picked up many times. This chain joins TRBV2 and TRBJ1-4; TRBD1 matches at 8 bases. V shed 5 bases, J shed 5 bases, and the junction held 10 bases outside the gene matches. Germline CDR1 and CDR2: SNHLY and FYNNEI. The CDR3 runs 16 residues. CDR3 region: CASSKPPGQVNEKLFF. CDR3 in DNA: TGTGCCAGCAGTAAGCCACCGGGACAGGTGAATGAAAAACTGTTTTTT.

The rearrangement links TRBV5-4 to TRBJ2-3, with a weak D call TRBD2 (6 bases). The CDR3 is made up of 16 amino acids. Trimming took 4 bases from V and 7 from J, leaving 22 bases between them. CDR1 is SGHNT, CDR2 YYREEE, per germline (reference sequence). CDR3 in DNA: TGTGCCAGCAGCCCGGTAGGGAGGACAAATAGGAATACGCAGTATTTT. Amino acids: CASSPVGRTNRNTQYF.

This clonotype was detected ten times or more. The chain is built from TRBV10-2 and TRBJ2-3; D call uncertain. V lost 3 bases, J lost 4 bases, and 11 bases lay in between. The CDR3 is 14 amino acids. CDR1 and CDR2 from the germline V gene are WSHSY and SAAADI. This CDR3 reads CASSELEFSDTQYF. In nucleotides, the CDR3 is TGCGCCAGCAGTGAACTCGAGTTTTCAGATACGCAGTATTTT.

This clonotype has at least ten counts. V and J are TRBV7-8 and TRBJ2-3, with D possibly matching TRBD1 (5 bases). The CDR3 spans 13 residues. Deletions cut 6 bases from V and 1 base from J, with 8 bases between. Per the germline V gene, CDR1 is SGHVS and CDR2 is FQNEAQ. CDR3 protein: CASRTVGTDTQYF. The DNA for the CDR3 is TGTGCCAGCAGGACAGTCGGCACAGATACGCAGTATTTT.

This clonotype was seen more than once but under ten times. The V call is TRBV20-1, the J call TRBJ2-1; 9 bases are a match to TRBD2. V shed 5 bases and J 7 bases; nucleotides not matched to a gene: 15. Germline V gene sequence: CDR1 DFQATT, CDR2 SNEGSKA (reference sequence). The CDR3 covers 16 residues. CDR3 amino acids: CSAPSRASGVKNEQFF. The CDR3 coding sequence is TGCAGTGCTCCTTCTAGGGCTAGCGGGGTAAAAAATGAGCAGTTCTTC.

The chain has TRBV19 and TRBJ2-1; TRBD2 agrees at 9 bases. This CDR3 has 16 amino acids. V lost 5 bases to trimming and J lost 4 bases; unmatched junction nucleotides: 9. From germline, CDR1 is LNHDA and CDR2 SQIVND (reference sequence). The CDR3 coding sequence is TGTGCCAGTAGTCCGGGGGGTAGCGGGGGTTACAATGAGCAGTTCTTC. It is translated as CASSPGGSGGYNEQFF.

This clonotype was counted ten times or more. V and J are TRBV5-1 and TRBJ2-1; TRBD1 aligns across 8 bases. The CDR3 loop spans 14 amino acids. Looked up from germline, CDR1 is SGHRS and CDR2 is YFSETQ. Trimming at V came to 4 bases and at J to 8 bases, leaving 8 bases not matched to a gene. CDR3 DNA sequence: TGCGCCAGCAGCCCGGACAGGGCAGATCATGAGCAGTTCTTC. This translates into CASSPDRADHEQFF.

This clonotype was observed at least ten times. The V gene is TRBV9, the J gene TRBJ1-3, with 7 bases identical to TRBD1. Germline-derived CDR1 and CDR2 are SGDLS and YYNGEE. This CDR3 contains 16 residues. V lost 4 bases, J lost 0 bases, and 7 bases stayed unmatched. The CDR3 spells CASSITGVNSGNTIYF. DNA of the CDR3: TGTGCCAGCAGCATAACAGGGGTCAACTCTGGAAACACCATATATTTT.